The 29 T cell receptor beta chains in this list originate from one sample, sequenced in a study of CD8 T cells in ankylosing spondylitis. TCRdb passed the 5' RACE reads through MiXCR, listing each CDR3 protein once. The table records approximately 240,000 distinct CDR3 sequences, about 10% of them present only once. Material for sequencing was blood, either unsorted or a sorted T cell fraction (not recorded which). The receptors were sampled from a male donor with ankylosing spondylitis or in good health (not recorded which).

At least ten counts were recorded for this clonotype. V gene TRBV10-3 combines with J gene TRBJ2-3; D might be TRBD2 (6 bases). CDR1 is ENHRY, CDR2 SYGVKD, per germline. V lost 10 bases and J lost 5, with 10 bases in between. CDR3 size: 11 residues. CDR3 in amino acids: CATGTLDTQYF. Here the CDR3 DNA reads TGTGCCACCGGGACTTTAGATACGCAGTATTTT.

This chain links TRBV15 with TRBJ2-7, with 9 bases identical to TRBD2. From germline, CDR1 is LNHNV and CDR2 YYDKDF (reference sequence). Losses at the gene ends were 1 base for V and 6 bases for J; bases not matched to a gene: 10. This CDR3 contains 16 residues. This CDR3 is CATSRAMGLAGGEQYF. The CDR3 DNA sequence: TGTGCCACCAGCAGAGCAATGGGACTAGCAGGCGGCGAGCAGTACTTC.

This clonotype was observed a handful of times. The junction does not match germline at one end; this may be a read error. The chain recombines TRBV7-9 with TRBJ2-5; perhaps D is TRBD1 or TRBD2 (6 bases each). The CDR3 is 13 residues long. Germline-derived CDR1 and CDR2 are SEHNR and FQNEAQ (reference sequence). CDR3 DNA sequence: TGTGCCAGCGGCTTCCGGGGGCAGGAGACCCAGTACTTC. Translated: CASGFRGQETQYF.

The chain carries TRBV5-1 and TRBJ2-7; 9 nucleotides agree with TRBD1. Germline V gene lookup returns CDR1 SGHRS and CDR2 YFSETQ. The CDR3 is made up of 18 amino acids. Trimming removed 4 bases from V and 7 bases from J; junction bases left unmatched: 21. This chain's CDR3 is CASSPVPGQGTWSREQYF. CDR3 in DNA: TGCGCCAGCAGCCCAGTCCCGGGACAGGGAACTTGGTCTCGGGAGCAGTACTTC.

J is TRBJ2-1 and V is TRBV7-9, with D tentatively TRBD1 or TRBD2 (6 bases each). This CDR3 is built from 16 residues. The germline V gene encodes CDR1 SEHNR and CDR2 FQNEAQ (reference sequence). V lost 4 bases to trimming and J lost 5 bases, with 18 bases between them. The CDR3 DNA is TGTGCCAGCAGCTCTAGGGGGGTCACAGCAGACAATGAGCAGTTCTTC. It codes for CASSSRGVTADNEQFF.

In its sample, this clonotype was seen many times. The rearrangement joins TRBV29-1 to TRBJ2-7; 8 bases are shared with TRBD2. Germline assignment: CDR1 SQVTM and CDR2 ANQGSEA. V trimming: 6 bases; J trimming: 4 bases; junction bases outside the gene matches: 8. The CDR3 spans 13 residues. The CDR3 DNA follows: TGCAGCGTGATGCGGGGGGTCGGATACGAGCAGTACTTC. It encodes CSVMRGVGYEQYF.

At least ten counts were recorded for this clonotype. This sequence joins TRBV7-2 and TRBJ2-1; D possibly corresponds to TRBD2 (5 bases). V shed 4 bases and J shed 5 bases, with 9 bases lying between them. The CDR3 contains 13 residues. The germline CDR1 and CDR2 sequences are SGHTA and FQGNSA. The CDR3 spells CASSSATNNEQFF. CDR3 DNA sequence: TGTGCCAGCAGCTCAGCGACTAACAATGAGCAGTTCTTC.

The rearrangement joins TRBV2 to TRBJ1-2; D is uncertain. Germline CDR1 is SNHLY and CDR2 is FYNNEI. Trimming removed 0 bases from V and 7 bases from J, with 9 bases in between. This CDR3 is 13 amino acids long. In nucleotides, the CDR3 is TGTGCCAGCAGTGAAGCGATCTCAGGTGGCTACACCTTC. Its protein product is CASSEAISGGYTF. Drawing the rest from reference TRBV2 and TRBJ1-2, the complete variable domain is EPEVTQTPSHQVTQMGQEVILRCVPISNHLYFYWYRQILGQKVEFLVSFYNNEISEKSEIFDDQFSVERPDGSNFTLKIRSTKLEDSAMYFCASSEAISGGYTFGSGTRLTVV.

This clonotype has at least ten counts. The chain has TRBV3-1 and TRBJ1-3; a possible D gene is TRBD1 (5 bases). The CDR3 contains 18 residues. The germline CDR1 and CDR2 sequences are LGHDT and YNNKEL (reference sequence). Trimming took off 4 bases at V and 0 bases at J, with 19 bases between the two ends. The chain's CDR3 is CASSRRGPIGDSGNTIYF. DNA of the CDR3: TGTGCCAGCAGCCGAAGGGGTCCGATCGGCGACTCTGGAAACACCATATATTTT.

This clonotype showed up many times. The chain has TRBV21-1 and TRBJ2-7; the D call TRBD1 from the table was never checked on the DNA. TRBV21-1 is shown as a pseudogene. This CDR3 has 15 residues. The CDR3 coding sequence is TGTGCCAGCAGCACAGGACAGGCTTCCCCCTACGAGCAGTACTTC. This codes for CASSTGQASPYEQYF.

This clonotype has a handful of counts. The chain employs TRBV29-1 and TRBJ2-7, with D possibly matching TRBD1 (6 bases). The CDR3 runs to 12 residues. V shed 7 bases and J shed 3 bases, with 13 bases lying between them. Germline CDR1 reads SQVTM; CDR2 reads ANQGSEA. The CDR3 region is CSATDSGYEQYF. CDR3 bases: TGCAGCGCTACGGACAGCGGCTACGAGCAGTACTTC.

In this sample, this clonotype turned up many times. J is TRBJ2-7 and V is TRBV20-1; D perhaps matches TRBD1 (6 bases). Trimming took off 4 bases at V and 3 bases at J, with 10 bases between the two ends. This CDR3 is built from 12 residues. Germline-derived CDR1 and CDR2 are DFQATT and SNEGSKA (reference sequence). CDR3 sequence (DNA): TGCAGTGCTAAACCAGGGGTCTACGAGCAGTACTTC. Translating it yields CSAKPGVYEQYF.

Comments on this clonotype: A single base separates this from a much larger clone, so it may be a read error. CDR3 region: CASSLEGGWTGEPFF. CDR3 sequence (DNA): TGTGCCAGCAGTTTGGAGGGGGGCTGGACCGGGGAGCCGTTTTTT. The chain couples TRBV12-3 or TRBV12-4 to TRBJ2-2; TRBD1 or TRBD2 may be the D gene (6 bases each). The CDR3 has 15 residues.

This clonotype occurred many times. The V gene is TRBV30, the J gene TRBJ1-3, with D unresolved. CDR3 length: 15 residues. CDR1 is GTSNPN and CDR2 is SVGIG in the germline V gene (reference sequence). V lost 5 bases to trimming and J lost 4 bases, with 18 bases between them. The CDR3 region has the DNA TGTGCCTGGGGAGCGGACCTCTTTCCCGGAAACACCATATATTTT. This sequence encodes CAWGADLFPGNTIYF.

V usage is TRBV30 and J usage is TRBJ1-3; the D gene is possibly TRBD1 (6 bases). Germline CDR1 GTSNPN, CDR2 SVGIG (reference sequence). The CDR3 extends over 12 amino acids. V lost 6 bases and J lost 8, with 14 bases in between. DNA of the CDR3: TGTGCCTGTAGGGGGATGGGGGACACCATATATTTT. This gives the protein CACRGMGDTIYF.

The V and J genes are TRBV5-5 and TRBJ1-5; D is unclear. CDR1 is SGHKS and CDR2 is YYEKEE in the germline V gene (reference sequence). The V end lost 5 bases, the J end lost 0 bases, and 9 bases lay between the germline ends. The CDR3 extends over 14 amino acids. CDR3: CASRRDPSNQPQHF. CDR3 coding DNA: TGTGCCAGCAGGAGGGATCCTAGCAATCAGCCCCAGCATTTT.

The table lists this clonotype with many counts. The genes are TRBV6-5 and TRBJ1-1, with 7 bases identical to TRBD1. Germline V gene sequence: CDR1 MNHEY, CDR2 SVGAGI. This CDR3 has 17 amino acids. The trim removed 7 bases at V and 7 bases at J, leaving 21 bases unmatched. The CDR3 sequence: CASTSSPGTVNEDEAFF. The CDR3 DNA follows: TGTGCCAGCACTTCCAGTCCCGGGACAGTGAATGAAGATGAAGCTTTCTTT.

The genes are TRBV27 and TRBJ1-2; the match to TRBD1 covers 9 bases. Per germline, CDR1 MNHEY and CDR2 SMNVEV (reference sequence). Trimming removed 6 bases from V and 5 bases from J; junction bases left unmatched: 4. The CDR3 sequence is 13 residues long. CDR3 sequence (DNA): TGTGCCAGCAGATTTGGACAGGGGTATGGCTACACCTTC. Protein product: CASRFGQGYGYTF.

This clonotype was observed a handful of times. The chain uses TRBV7-9 and TRBJ1-5, with D unresolved. V shed 2 bases and J shed 0 bases, with 14 bases lying between them. Germline CDR1 reads SEHNR; CDR2 reads FQNEAQ (reference sequence). The CDR3 is 17 amino acids. CDR3 amino acids: CASSLSSASPSNQPQHF. The CDR3 coding sequence is TGTGCCAGCAGCTTAAGCTCCGCGTCCCCTAGCAATCAGCCCCAGCATTTT.

A few counts support this clonotype. The chain joins TRBV7-9 to TRBJ2-1, with unresolved D. This CDR3 spans 14 amino acids. CDR1 is SEHNR, CDR2 FQNEAQ, per germline (reference sequence). Trimming took off 0 bases at V and 4 bases at J, with 7 bases between the two ends. The CDR3, as DNA: TGTGCCAGCAGCTTAGCGGTTGTATACAATGAGCAGTTCTTC. It encodes CASSLAVVYNEQFF.

This clonotype was counted many times. This chain connects TRBV27 to TRBJ1-6; TRBD1 matches at 7 bases. The CDR3 extends over 20 amino acids. Germline loops: CDR1 MNHEY, CDR2 SMNVEV (reference sequence). V gave up 0 bases and J gave up 0 bases; unmatched junction bases: 11. DNA for the CDR3: TGTGCCAGCAGTTTATCGGTCCGACAGGGTTGGGACTCCTATAATTCACCCCTCCACTTT. Its protein product is CASSLSVRQGWDSYNSPLHF.

This clonotype showed up just a few times. The rearrangement uses TRBV20-1 and TRBJ1-4, with 10 bases that match TRBD1. Germline CDR1 is DFQATT and CDR2 is SNEGSKA (reference sequence). The length of the CDR3 is 14 residues. The junction had 1 base not matched to a gene; V was cut back by 6 bases and J by 0 bases. The CDR3 region has the DNA TGCAGTGCCGGGACAGGGGCAACTAATGAAAAACTGTTTTTT. This gives the protein CSAGTGATNEKLFF.

This clonotype was detected a few times. The chain links TRBV20-1 to TRBJ1-4, with D hard to call. This CDR3 is 16 amino acids long. Germline assignment: CDR1 DFQATT and CDR2 SNEGSKA (reference sequence). V lost 3 bases and J 0 bases, leaving 14 bases between the germline ends. CDR3 amino acids: CSASPRRSATNEKLFF. In DNA form, the CDR3 reads TGCAGTGCTAGTCCTCGGAGGAGCGCAACTAATGAAAAACTGTTTTTT.

As to this clonotype: At one boundary the junction diverges from the germline segment, which might be a read error. The chain recombines TRBV30 with TRBJ2-2, with D tentatively TRBD1 (6 bases). The CDR3 length is 14 residues. CDR1 GTSNPN and CDR2 SVGIG come from the germline V gene (reference sequence). The CDR3 is CAWATGSGTAELFF. For the CDR3, the DNA is TGTGCCTGGGCCACAGGGTCGGGTACCGCGGAGCTGTTTTTT.

The CDR3 loop reads CASSQEVERGGYNEQFF. The CDR3 nucleotides read TGTGCCAGCAGCCAAGAAGTTGAGCGGGGGGGGTATAATGAGCAGTTCTTC. The rearrangement joins TRBV4-2 to TRBJ2-1, with 10 positions matching TRBD2. The V segment lost 0 bases and the J segment 7 bases; nucleotides outside the gene matches: 9. The CDR3 loop spans 17 amino acids. Germline-derived CDR1 and CDR2 are LGHNA and YNFKEQ.

This clonotype was counted a single time. The CDR3 coding sequence is TGTGCCAGCAGCCAAGGACTAGCGGGAGGACCAGATACGCAGTATTTT. It specifies CASSQGLAGGPDTQYF. The chain employs TRBV3-1 and TRBJ2-3; TRBD2 aligns across 13 bases. There are 16 residues in the CDR3. The trim removed 1 base at V and 4 bases at J, leaving 2 bases unmatched. Germline-derived CDR1 and CDR2 are LGHDT and YNNKEL (reference sequence).

This clonotype appeared many times. The CDR3 bases are TGTGCCAGCAGTGAATCTGGGACTAGGGGAGAGACCCAGTACTTC. Translating it yields CASSESGTRGETQYF. The chain has TRBV6-1 and TRBJ2-5; TRBD2 agrees at 8 bases. V lost 2 bases to trimming and J lost 4 bases; unmatched junction nucleotides: 6. The germline V gene has CDR1 MNHNS and CDR2 SASEGT. There are 15 residues in the CDR3.

The chain has TRBV11-3 and TRBJ1-3; TRBD1 aligns across 8 bases. The trim removed 5 bases at V and 0 bases at J, leaving 3 bases unmatched. CDR3 length: 15 residues. Germline CDR1 SGHNT, CDR2 YENEEA. CDR3 loop: CASSLGTGSGNTIYF. The DNA for the CDR3 is TGTGCCAGCAGCCTGGGGACAGGCTCTGGAAACACCATATATTTT.

This clonotype was recorded many times. The genes are TRBV30 and TRBJ2-1, with D perhaps TRBD1 (5 bases). Trimming pared 0 bases from V and 1 base from J, leaving 16 bases between. The germline V gene encodes CDR1 GTSNPN and CDR2 SVGIG (reference sequence). The length of the CDR3 is 17 residues. CDR3 loop: CAWSVIQGAISYNEQFF. The DNA of the CDR3 is TGTGCCTGGAGTGTCATCCAAGGGGCCATTTCCTACAATGAGCAGTTCTTC.